Each of the 12 T cell receptor beta chains below was sequenced from the same sample in a study of T cell changes during pregnancy in multiple sclerosis. Some clones are missing from TCRdb's copy, which holds only in-frame ones; the method was immunoSEQ multiplex PCR. The table has 95,000 to 100,000 clones, about 91% seen once. Sequences were derived from peripheral blood, sampled after pregnancy. The receptors originated from a female donor in good health, enrolled as a control in a pregnancy study.

V and J are TRBV27 and TRBJ2-1, with TRBD1 identical over 7 bases. Per germline, CDR1 MNHEY and CDR2 SMNVEV (reference sequence). With 1 base clipped from V and 8 bases from J, the junction kept 5 bases outside the gene matches. CDR3 length equals 14 residues. The CDR3 nucleotides are TGTGCCAGCAGTTTATGGGACAGTGCGGATGAGCAGTTCTTC. This gives the protein CASSLWDSADEQFF.

The V and J genes are TRBV2 and TRBJ2-5; D not resolved. Between the trimmed V and J ends, which lost 6 bases and 5 bases, there was a span of 16 bases. This CDR3 comprises 14 residues. CDR1 SNHLY and CDR2 FYNNEI come from the germline V gene. The CDR3, as DNA: TGTGCCAGCAGGCCCCCTATCAATGAGGAGACCCAGTACTTC. This gives the protein CASRPPINEETQYF.

This clone was recorded only once. In the same sample, other DNA sequences code for this CDR3. The chain recombines TRBV7-8 with TRBJ2-7; TRBD2 agrees at 10 bases. J was trimmed by 1 base and V by 6 bases; bases with no gene match: 3. Germline assignment: CDR1 SGHVS and CDR2 FQNEAQ. The CDR3 is 14 amino acids. The CDR3 reads CASSKGLASYEQYF. For the CDR3, the DNA is TGTGCCAGCAGTAAGGGACTAGCGTCCTACGAGCAGTACTTC.

V and J are TRBV5-8 and TRBJ2-7, with 10 bases identical to TRBD2. The trim removed 2 bases at V and 3 bases at J, leaving 8 bases unmatched. From germline, CDR1 is SGHTS and CDR2 YDEGEE. The CDR3 is made up of 16 amino acids. CDR3 nucleotides: TGTGCCAGCAGCTTAGGTTACTGGACTAGCGGCTACGAGCAGTACTTC. Translation gives CASSLGYWTSGYEQYF. Full variable domain (rest looked up from reference TRBV5-8 and TRBJ2-7): EAGVTQSPTHLIKTRGQQATLRCSPISGHTSVYWYQQALGLGLQFLLWYDEGEERNRGNFPPRFSGRQFPNYSSELNVNALELEDSALYLCASSLGYWTSGYEQYFGPGTRLTVT.

The chain uses TRBV7-9 and TRBJ2-5; D not certain. From germline, CDR1 is SEHNR and CDR2 FQNEAQ (reference sequence). V gave up 1 base and J gave up 1 base, with 7 bases separating them. The CDR3 totals 14 residues. Here the CDR3 DNA reads TGTGCCAGCAGCTTAGTGGGCATCCAAGAGACCCAGTACTTC. Its translation is CASSLVGIQETQYF.

The CDR3 DNA reads TGCGCCAGCAGCCAAGATTTAGGACTAGCGGGAGAGGGGGAGCAGTTCTTC. It codes for CASSQDLGLAGEGEQFF. The chain joins TRBV4-1 to TRBJ2-1; 13 positions match TRBD2. J gave up 10 bases and V 0 bases, and 9 bases lay outside the gene matches. Germline CDR1 MGHRA, CDR2 YSYEKL. CDR3 length: 17 amino acids.

V gene TRBV7-8 combines with J gene TRBJ2-7, with 10 bases fitting TRBD2. The J segment lost 2 bases and the V segment lost 1 base, leaving 11 bases of the junction unmatched. CDR1 and CDR2 (germline): SGHVS, FQNEAQ. The CDR3 has 18 amino acids. The CDR3 DNA follows: TGTGCCAGCAGCTTAGAGGTTAGCGGGAGGACCACCACCTACGAGCAGTACTTC. This encodes CASSLEVSGRTTTYEQYF.

This chain links TRBV10-2 with TRBJ2-7; 8 bases align to TRBD2. There are 13 residues in the CDR3. V dropped 9 bases and J dropped 5; count of bases not matched to a gene: 9. The germline CDR1 and CDR2 sequences are WSHSY and SAAADI. The CDR3 region has the DNA TGCGCCAGTCACACGGGGGGGAGGGACGAGCAGTACTTC. Translation gives CASHTGGRDEQYF.

This chain connects TRBV23-1 to TRBJ2-1; 7 nucleotides agree with TRBD2. Being an ORF, TRBV23-1 has a function that is uncertain. This CDR3 has 15 amino acids. J gave up 4 bases and V 4 bases, and 7 bases lay outside the gene matches. The CDR3 DNA reads as TGCGCCAGCAGTCCCGGGGAGGGAGTTTACAATGAGCAGTTCTTC. Residues: CASSPGEGVYNEQFF.

The chain is built from TRBV19 and TRBJ1-5; TRBD1 matches 7 bases. CDR1 is LNHDA, CDR2 SQIVND, per germline (reference sequence). With 7 bases clipped from V and 0 bases from J, the junction kept 21 bases outside the gene matches. This CDR3 contains 20 residues. DNA for the CDR3: TGTGCCAGTACCTCAAGGGGGACAGTGCCCGAGTACGATAGCAATCAGCCCCAGCATTTT. This encodes CASTSRGTVPEYDSNQPQHF. The complete variable domain, with remaining parts taken from reference TRBV19 and TRBJ1-5, reads DGGITQSPKYLFRKEGQNVTLSCEQNLNHDAMYWYRQDPGQGLRLIYYSQIVNDFQKGDIAEGYSVSREKKESFPLTVTSAQKNPTAFYLCASTSRGTVPEYDSNQPQHFGDGTRLSIL.

The chain carries TRBV9 and TRBJ2-7; 7 nucleotides agree with TRBD2. Germline CDR1 and CDR2: SGDLS and YYNGEE. V shed 1 base and J 7 bases; nucleotides not matched to a gene: 8. This CDR3 has 14 residues. The CDR3 DNA reads as TGTGCCAGCAGCGTATATGTGGGGGGAGGGGAGCAGTACTTC. This translates into CASSVYVGGGEQYF. The full variable domain, its missing parts supplied by reference TRBV9 and TRBJ2-7, is DSGVTQTPKHLITATGQRVTLRCSPRSGDLSVYWYQQSLDQGLQFLIQYYNGEERAKGNILERFSAQQFPDLHSELNLSSLELGDSALYFCASSVYVGGGEQYFGPGTRLTVT.

V usage is TRBV28 and J usage is TRBJ2-3; a possible D gene is TRBD2 (5 bases). The germline V gene encodes CDR1 MDHEN and CDR2 SYDVKM. Trimming pared 7 bases from V and 2 bases from J, leaving 13 bases between. This CDR3 is 14 amino acids long. The CDR3 DNA reads as TGTGCCAGCACTTCGAGGAGGACCACAGATACGCAGTATTTT. The encoded protein is CASTSRRTTDTQYF.